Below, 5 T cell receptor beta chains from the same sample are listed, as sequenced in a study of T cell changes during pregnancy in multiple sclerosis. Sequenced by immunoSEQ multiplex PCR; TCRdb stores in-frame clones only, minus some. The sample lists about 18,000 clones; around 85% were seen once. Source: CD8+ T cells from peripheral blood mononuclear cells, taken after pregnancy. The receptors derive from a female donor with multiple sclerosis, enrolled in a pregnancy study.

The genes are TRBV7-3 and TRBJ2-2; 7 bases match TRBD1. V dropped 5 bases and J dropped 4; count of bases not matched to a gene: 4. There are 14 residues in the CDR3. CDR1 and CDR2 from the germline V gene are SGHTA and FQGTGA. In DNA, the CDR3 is TGTGCCAGCAGCCAAGGGACAGTCACCGGGGAGCTGTTTTTT. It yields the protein CASSQGTVTGELFF.

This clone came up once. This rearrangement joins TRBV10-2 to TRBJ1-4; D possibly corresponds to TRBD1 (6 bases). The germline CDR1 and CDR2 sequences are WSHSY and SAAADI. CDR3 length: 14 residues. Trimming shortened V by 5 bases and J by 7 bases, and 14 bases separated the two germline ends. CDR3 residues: CASSSPTGGEKLFF. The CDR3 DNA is TGCGCCAGCAGTTCACCGACAGGAGGTGAAAAACTGTTTTTT.

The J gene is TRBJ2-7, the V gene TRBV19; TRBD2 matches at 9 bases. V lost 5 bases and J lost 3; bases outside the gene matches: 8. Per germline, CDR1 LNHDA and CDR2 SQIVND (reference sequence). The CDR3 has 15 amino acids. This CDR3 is CASSPTGTSIYEQYF. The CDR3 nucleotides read TGTGCCAGTAGTCCCACCGGGACTAGCATCTACGAGCAGTACTTC.

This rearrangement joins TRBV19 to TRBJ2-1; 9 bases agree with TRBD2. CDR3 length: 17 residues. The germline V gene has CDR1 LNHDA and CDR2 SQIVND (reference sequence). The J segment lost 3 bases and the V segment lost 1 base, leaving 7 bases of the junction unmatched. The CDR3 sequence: CASSIVGAGGGYNEQFF. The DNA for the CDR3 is TGTGCCAGTAGTATAGTTGGAGCGGGAGGTGGCTACAATGAGCAGTTCTTC.

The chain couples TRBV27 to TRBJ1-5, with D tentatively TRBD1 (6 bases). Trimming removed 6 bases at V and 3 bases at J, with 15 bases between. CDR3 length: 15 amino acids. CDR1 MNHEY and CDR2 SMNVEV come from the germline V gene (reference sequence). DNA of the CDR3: TGTGCCAGCAGCCTAGGGGGGGGGCCCAATCAGCCCCAGCATTTT. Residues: CASSLGGGPNQPQHF.